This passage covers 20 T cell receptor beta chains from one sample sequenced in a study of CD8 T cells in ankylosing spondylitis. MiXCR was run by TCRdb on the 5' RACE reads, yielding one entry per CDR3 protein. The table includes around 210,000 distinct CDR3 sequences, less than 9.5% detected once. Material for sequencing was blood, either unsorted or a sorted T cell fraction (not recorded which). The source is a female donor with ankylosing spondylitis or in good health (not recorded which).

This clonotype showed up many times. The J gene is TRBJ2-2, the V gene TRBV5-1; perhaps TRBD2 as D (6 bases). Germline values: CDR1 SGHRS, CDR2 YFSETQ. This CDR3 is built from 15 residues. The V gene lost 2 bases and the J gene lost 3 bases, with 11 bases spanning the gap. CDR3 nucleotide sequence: TGCGCCAGCAGCTTTTTGGGGGACTACACCGGGGAGCTGTTTTTT. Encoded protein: CASSFLGDYTGELFF.

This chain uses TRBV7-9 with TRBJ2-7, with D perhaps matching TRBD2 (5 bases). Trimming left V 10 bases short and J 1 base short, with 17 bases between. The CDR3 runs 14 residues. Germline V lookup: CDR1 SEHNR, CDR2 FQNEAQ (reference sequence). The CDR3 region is CATGGSGESYEQYF. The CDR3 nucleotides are TGTGCCACGGGCGGGTCAGGAGAGTCCTACGAGCAGTACTTC.

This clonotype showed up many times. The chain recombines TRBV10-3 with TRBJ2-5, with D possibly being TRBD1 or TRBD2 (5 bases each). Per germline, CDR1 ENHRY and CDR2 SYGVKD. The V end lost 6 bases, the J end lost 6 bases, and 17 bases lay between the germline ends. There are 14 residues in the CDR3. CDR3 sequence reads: CAIRDGDAGKTQYF. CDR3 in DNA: TGTGCCATCAGAGACGGGGACGCCGGGAAGACCCAGTACTTC.

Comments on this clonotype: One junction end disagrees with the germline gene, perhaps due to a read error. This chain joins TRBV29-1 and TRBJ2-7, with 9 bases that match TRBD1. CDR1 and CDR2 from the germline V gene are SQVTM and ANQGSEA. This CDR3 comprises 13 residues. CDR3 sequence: CGVGTGTSYEQYF. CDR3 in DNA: TGCGGCGTCGGGACAGGGACATCCTACGAGCAGTACTTC.

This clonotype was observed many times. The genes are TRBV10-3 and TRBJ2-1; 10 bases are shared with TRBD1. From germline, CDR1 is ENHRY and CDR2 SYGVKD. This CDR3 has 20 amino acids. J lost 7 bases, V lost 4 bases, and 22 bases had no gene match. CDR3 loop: CAISGAGTGDWDPGVNEQFF. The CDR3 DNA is TGTGCCATCAGTGGGGCCGGGACAGGGGATTGGGACCCCGGGGTAAATGAGCAGTTCTTC.

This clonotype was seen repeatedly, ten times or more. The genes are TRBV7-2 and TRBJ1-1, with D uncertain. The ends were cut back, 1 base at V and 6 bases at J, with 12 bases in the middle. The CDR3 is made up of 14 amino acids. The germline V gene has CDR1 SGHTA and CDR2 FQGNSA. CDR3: CASSLGVGFAEAFF. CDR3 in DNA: TGTGCCAGCAGCTTAGGAGTGGGTTTCGCTGAAGCTTTCTTT.

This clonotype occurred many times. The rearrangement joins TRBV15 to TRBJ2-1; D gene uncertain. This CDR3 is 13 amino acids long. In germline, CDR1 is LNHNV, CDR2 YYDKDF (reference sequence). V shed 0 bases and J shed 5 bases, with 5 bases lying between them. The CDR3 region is CATSREPNNEQFF. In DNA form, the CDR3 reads TGTGCCACCAGCAGAGAGCCTAACAATGAGCAGTTCTTC.

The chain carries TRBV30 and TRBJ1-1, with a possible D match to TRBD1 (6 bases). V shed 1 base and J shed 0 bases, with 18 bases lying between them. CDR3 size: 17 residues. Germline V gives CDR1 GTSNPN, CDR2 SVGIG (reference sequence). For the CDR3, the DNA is TGTGCCTGGAGTGGGGCGTTGACGGGACACATGAACACTGAAGCTTTCTTT. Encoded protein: CAWSGALTGHMNTEAFF.

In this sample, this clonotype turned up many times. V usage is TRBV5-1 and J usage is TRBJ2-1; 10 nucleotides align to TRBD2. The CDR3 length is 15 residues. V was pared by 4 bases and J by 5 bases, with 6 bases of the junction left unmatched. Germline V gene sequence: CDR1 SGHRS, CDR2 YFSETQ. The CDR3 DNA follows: TGCGCCAGCAGCCTAATAGCGGGAGGTAACAATGAGCAGTTCTTC. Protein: CASSLIAGGNNEQFF.

This CDR3 is CASSLDPPYEQYF. The DNA for the CDR3 is TGTGCCAGCAGCTTAGATCCCCCCTACGAGCAGTACTTC. The chain employs TRBV11-2 and TRBJ2-7; D ambiguous. CDR3 length: 13 residues. V was trimmed by 0 bases and J by 2 bases, leaving 5 bases between them. Germline V gene data show CDR1 as SGHAT and CDR2 as FQNNGV.

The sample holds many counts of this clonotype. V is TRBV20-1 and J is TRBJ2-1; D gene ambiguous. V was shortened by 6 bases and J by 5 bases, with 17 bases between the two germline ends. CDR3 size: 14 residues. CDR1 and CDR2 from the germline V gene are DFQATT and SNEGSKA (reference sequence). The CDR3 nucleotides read TGCAGTGCCTCACATGACTTTCCCCACAATGAGCAGTTCTTC. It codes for CSASHDFPHNEQFF.

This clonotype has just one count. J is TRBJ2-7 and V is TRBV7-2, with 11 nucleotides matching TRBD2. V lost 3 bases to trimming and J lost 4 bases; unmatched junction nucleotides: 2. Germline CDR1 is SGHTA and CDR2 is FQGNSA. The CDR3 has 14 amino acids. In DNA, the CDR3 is TGTGCCAGCAGCTTCGGGACTAGCGGTTACGAGCAGTACTTC. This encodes CASSFGTSGYEQYF.

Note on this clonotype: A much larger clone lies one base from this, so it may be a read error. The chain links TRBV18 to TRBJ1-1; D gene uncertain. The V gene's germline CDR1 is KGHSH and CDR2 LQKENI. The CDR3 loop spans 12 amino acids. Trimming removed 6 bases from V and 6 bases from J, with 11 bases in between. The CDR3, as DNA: TGTGCCAGCTCTCCCGGTGGCGCTGAAGCTTTCTTT. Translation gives CASSPGGAEAFF.

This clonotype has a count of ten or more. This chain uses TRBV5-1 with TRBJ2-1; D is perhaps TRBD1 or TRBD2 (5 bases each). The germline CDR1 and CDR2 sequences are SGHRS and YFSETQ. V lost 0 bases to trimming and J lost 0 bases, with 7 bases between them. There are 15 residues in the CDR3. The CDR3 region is CASSLGGGSYNEQFF. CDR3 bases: TGCGCCAGCAGCTTGGGTGGGGGCTCCTACAATGAGCAGTTCTTC.

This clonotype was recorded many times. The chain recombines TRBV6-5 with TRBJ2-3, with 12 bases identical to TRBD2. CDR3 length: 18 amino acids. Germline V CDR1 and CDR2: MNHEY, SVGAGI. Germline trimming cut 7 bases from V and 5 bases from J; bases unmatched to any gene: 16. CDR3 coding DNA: TGTGCCAGCACTGGGCCTAGCGGGAGGGCCGGGTCGCAAGATACGCAGTATTTT. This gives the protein CASTGPSGRAGSQDTQYF.

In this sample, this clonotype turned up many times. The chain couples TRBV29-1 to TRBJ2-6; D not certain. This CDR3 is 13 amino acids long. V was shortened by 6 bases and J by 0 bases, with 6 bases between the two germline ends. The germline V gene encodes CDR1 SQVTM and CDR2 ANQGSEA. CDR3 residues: CSVSYSGANVLTF. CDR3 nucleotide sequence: TGCAGCGTCTCATACTCTGGGGCCAACGTCCTGACTTTC.

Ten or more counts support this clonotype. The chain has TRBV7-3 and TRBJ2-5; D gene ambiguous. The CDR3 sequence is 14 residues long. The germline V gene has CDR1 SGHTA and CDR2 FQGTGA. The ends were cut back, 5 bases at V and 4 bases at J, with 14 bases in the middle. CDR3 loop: CASSVHGGRETQYF. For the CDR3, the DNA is TGTGCCAGCAGCGTCCATGGTGGTCGAGAGACCCAGTACTTC.

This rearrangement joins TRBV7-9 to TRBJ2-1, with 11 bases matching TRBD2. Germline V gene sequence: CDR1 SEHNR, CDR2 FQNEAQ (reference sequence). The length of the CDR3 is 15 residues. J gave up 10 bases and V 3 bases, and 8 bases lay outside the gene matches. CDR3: CASSFEASGRYEQFF. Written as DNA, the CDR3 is TGTGCCAGCAGCTTTGAGGCTAGCGGGAGGTACGAGCAGTTCTTC.

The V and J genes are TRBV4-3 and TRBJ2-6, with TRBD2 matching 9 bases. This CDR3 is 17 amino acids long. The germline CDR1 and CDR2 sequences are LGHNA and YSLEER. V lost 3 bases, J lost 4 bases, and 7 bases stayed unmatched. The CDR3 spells CASSQTSGPRGANVLTF. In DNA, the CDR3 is TGCGCCAGCAGCCAGACTAGCGGCCCCCGCGGGGCCAACGTCCTGACTTTC.

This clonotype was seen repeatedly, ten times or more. DNA of the CDR3: TGTGCCAGCAGCTTAAGAGGGGGCCAGGGCTCCAATGAGCAGTTCTTC. This sequence encodes CASSLRGGQGSNEQFF. The rearrangement uses TRBV5-5 and TRBJ2-1; 7 nucleotides match TRBD1. Germline V CDR1 and CDR2: SGHKS, YYEKEE (reference sequence). The CDR3 covers 16 residues. With V trimmed by 2 bases and J by 6 bases, 11 bases remained unmatched.